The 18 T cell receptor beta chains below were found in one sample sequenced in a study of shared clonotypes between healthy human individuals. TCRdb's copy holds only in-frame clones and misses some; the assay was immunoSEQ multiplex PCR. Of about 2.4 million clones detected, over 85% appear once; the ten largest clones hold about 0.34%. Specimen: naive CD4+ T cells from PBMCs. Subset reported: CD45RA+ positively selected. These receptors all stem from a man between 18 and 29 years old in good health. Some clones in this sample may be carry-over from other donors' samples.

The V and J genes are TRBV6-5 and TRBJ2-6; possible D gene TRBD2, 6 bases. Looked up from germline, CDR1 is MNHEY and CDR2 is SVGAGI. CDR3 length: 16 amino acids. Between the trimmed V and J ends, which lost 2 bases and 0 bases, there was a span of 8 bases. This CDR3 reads CASSYGGSSGANVLTF. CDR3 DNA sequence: TGTGCCAGCAGTTACGGGGGGAGCTCTGGGGCCAACGTCCTGACTTTC.

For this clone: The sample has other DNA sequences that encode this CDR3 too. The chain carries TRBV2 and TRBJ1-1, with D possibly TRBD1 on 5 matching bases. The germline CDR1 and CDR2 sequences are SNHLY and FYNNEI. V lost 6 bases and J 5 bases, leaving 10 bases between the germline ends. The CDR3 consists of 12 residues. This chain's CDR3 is CASSGQGTEAFF. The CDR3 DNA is TGTGCCAGCAGCGGGCAGGGTACTGAAGCTTTCTTT.

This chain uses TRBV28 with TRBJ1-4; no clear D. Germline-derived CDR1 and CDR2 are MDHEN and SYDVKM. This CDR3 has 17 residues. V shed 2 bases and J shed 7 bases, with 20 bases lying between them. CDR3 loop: CASSLQSPRFVTEKLFF. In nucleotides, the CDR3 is TGTGCCAGCAGTTTACAATCACCTAGGTTCGTCACTGAAAAACTGTTTTTT.

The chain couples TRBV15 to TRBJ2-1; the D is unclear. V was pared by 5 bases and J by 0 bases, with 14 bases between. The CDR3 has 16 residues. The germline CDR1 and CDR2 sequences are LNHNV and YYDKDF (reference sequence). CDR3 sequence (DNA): TGTGCCACCAGCCGACGACTGCTGAGCTCCTACAATGAGCAGTTCTTC. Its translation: CATSRRLLSSYNEQFF.

CDR3: CASSVTVGREGHQDTQYF. CDR3 DNA sequence: TGTGCCAGCAGTGTGACTGTAGGGAGGGAGGGCCATCAAGATACGCAGTATTTT. The chain is built from TRBV2 and TRBJ2-3; TRBD2 matches 7 bases. CDR3 length: 18 residues. The trim removed 4 bases at V and 5 bases at J, leaving 18 bases unmatched. Germline-derived CDR1 and CDR2 are SNHLY and FYNNEI.

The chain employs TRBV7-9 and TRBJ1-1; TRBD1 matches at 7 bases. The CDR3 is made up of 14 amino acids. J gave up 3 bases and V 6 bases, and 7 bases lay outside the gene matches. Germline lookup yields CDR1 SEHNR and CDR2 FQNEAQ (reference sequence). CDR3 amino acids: CASRNTGVHTEAFF. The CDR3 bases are TGTGCCAGCAGAAATACAGGGGTACACACTGAAGCTTTCTTT. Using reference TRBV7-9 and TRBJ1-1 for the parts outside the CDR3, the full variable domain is DTGVSQNPRHKITKRGQNVTFRCDPISEHNRLYWYRQTLGQGPEFLTYFQNEAQLEKSRLLSDRFSAERPKGSFSTLEIQRTEQGDSAMYLCASRNTGVHTEAFFGQGTRLTVV.

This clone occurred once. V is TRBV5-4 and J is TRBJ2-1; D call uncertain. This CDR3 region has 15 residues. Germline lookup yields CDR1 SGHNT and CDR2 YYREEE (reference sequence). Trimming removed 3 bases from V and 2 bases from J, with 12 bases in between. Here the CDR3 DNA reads TGTGCCAGCAGCTCAAAAGGCCCAACCTACAATGAGCAGTTCTTC. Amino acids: CASSSKGPTYNEQFF. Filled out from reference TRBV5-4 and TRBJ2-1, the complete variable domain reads ETGVTQSPTHLIKTRGQQVTLRCSSQSGHNTVSWYQQALGQGPQFIFQYYREEENGRGNFPPRFSGLQFPNYSSELNVNALELDDSALYLCASSSKGPTYNEQFFGPGTRLTVL.

The CDR3 DNA is TGTGCCAGCACTTCCCCTTGGTTGGGTCTCACTGAAGCTTTCTTT. As protein: CASTSPWLGLTEAFF. The rearrangement links TRBV6-1 to TRBJ1-1; no reliable D call. Germline V gives CDR1 MNHNS, CDR2 SASEGT. The CDR3 sequence is 15 residues long. The V end lost 7 bases, the J end lost 4 bases, and 19 bases lay between the germline ends.

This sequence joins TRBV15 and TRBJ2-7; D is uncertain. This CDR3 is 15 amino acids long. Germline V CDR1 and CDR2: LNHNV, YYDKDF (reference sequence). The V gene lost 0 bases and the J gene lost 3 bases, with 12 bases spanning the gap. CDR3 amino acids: CATSREAARVYEQYF. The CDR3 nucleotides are TGTGCCACCAGCAGAGAAGCCGCGAGAGTCTACGAGCAGTACTTC.

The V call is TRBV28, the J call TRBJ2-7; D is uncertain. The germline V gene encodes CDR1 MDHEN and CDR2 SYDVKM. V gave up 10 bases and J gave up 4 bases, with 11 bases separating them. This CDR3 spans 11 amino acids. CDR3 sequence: CATAGIYEQYF. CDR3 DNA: TGTGCCACCGCAGGAATATACGAGCAGTACTTC.

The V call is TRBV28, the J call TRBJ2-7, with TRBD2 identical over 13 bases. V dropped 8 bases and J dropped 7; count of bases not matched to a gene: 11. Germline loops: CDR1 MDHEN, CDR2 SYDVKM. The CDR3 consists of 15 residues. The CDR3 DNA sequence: TGTGCCAGCTACTCGCCGGGACTAGCGGGACGGGAGCAGTACTTC. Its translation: CASYSPGLAGREQYF.

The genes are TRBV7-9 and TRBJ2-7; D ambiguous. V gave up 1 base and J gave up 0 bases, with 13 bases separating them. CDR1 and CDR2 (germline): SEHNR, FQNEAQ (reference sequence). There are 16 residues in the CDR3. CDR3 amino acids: CASSLGRNLVSYEQYF. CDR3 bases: TGTGCCAGCAGCTTAGGCAGGAACCTCGTCTCCTACGAGCAGTACTTC.

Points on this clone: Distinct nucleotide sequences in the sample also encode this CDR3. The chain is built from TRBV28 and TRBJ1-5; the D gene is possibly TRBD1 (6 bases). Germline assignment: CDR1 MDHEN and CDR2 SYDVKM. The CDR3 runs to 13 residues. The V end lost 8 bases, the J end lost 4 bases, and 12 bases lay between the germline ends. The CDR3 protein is CASQQGGNQPQHF. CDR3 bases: TGTGCCAGCCAACAGGGAGGAAATCAGCCCCAGCATTTT. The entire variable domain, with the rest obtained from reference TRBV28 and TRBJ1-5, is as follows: DVKVTQSSRYLVKRTGEKVFLECVQDMDHENMFWYRQDPGLGLRLIYFSYDVKMKEKGDIPEGYSVSREKKERFSLILESASTNQTSMYLCASQQGGNQPQHFGDGTRLSIL.

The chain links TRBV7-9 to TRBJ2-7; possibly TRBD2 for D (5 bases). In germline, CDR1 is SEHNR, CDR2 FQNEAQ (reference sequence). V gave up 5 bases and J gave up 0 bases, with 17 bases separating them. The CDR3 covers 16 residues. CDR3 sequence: CASSPVVAGLSYEQYF. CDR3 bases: TGTGCCAGCAGCCCAGTCGTTGCAGGACTCTCCTACGAGCAGTACTTC.

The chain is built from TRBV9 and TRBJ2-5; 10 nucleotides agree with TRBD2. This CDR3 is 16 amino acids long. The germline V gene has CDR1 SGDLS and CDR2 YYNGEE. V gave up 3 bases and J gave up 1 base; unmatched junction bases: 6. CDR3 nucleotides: TGTGCCAGCAGCGGGGCTAGCGGGAGTTTCCAAGAGACCCAGTACTTC. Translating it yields CASSGASGSFQETQYF.

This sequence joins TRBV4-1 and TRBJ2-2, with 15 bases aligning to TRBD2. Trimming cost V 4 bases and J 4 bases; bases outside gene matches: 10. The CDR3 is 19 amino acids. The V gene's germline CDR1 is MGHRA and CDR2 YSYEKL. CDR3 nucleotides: TGCGCCAGCAGCCCGTACGGACTAGCGGGAGGGCCGCGCACCGGGGAGCTGTTTTTT. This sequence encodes CASSPYGLAGGPRTGELFF.

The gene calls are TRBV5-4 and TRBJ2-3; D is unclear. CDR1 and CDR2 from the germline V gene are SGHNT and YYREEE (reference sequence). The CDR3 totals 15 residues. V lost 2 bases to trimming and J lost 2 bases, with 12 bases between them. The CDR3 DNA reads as TGTGCCAGCAGCTTCTTTTCTGGGTCCACAGATACGCAGTATTTT. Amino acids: CASSFFSGSTDTQYF.

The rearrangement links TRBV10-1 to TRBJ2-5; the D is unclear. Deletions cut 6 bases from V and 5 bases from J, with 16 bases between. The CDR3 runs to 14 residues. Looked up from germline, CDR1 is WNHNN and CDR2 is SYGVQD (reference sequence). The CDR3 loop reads CASRGWPCGETQYF. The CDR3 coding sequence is TGCGCCAGCAGGGGGTGGCCATGTGGTGAGACCCAGTACTTC.